The rows below give T cell receptor beta chains drawn from one sample of a study of blood T cell repertoires in COVID-19. The protocol was immunoSEQ multiplex PCR, while the TCRdb copy is restricted to in-frame clones and leaves out a portion. The sample shows 490,000 or so clones, approximately 90% of them seen only once. The sample consisted of PBMCs or T cells enriched from blood (not recorded which). These receptors all come from an older woman who had recovered from COVID-19. Both conserved end residues are part of each CDR3. A D gene is named only where the DNA matches it firmly.

>TRBV19|NA
CASSISLNYGYTF
>TRBV9|NA
CASSVGGGSWYNEQFF
>TRBV6-5|TRBD1
CASTQGQLNGYTF
>TRBV15|TRBD1
CATSSLGTGVTEAFF
>TRBV5-1|TRBD1
CASSAGTGNNEQFF
>TRBV5-4|TRBD2
CASSLSRGGAETQYF
>TRBV11-2|TRBD2
CASSQNSGGAQDTQYF
>TRBV27|TRBD2
CASRHSGTSGGAYNEQFF
>TRBV11-2|TRBD2
CASSLGKLAGTDTQYF
>TRBV25-1|NA
CASRGLYNSPLHF
>TRBV5-1|TRBD1
CASSNGQGAGYTF
>TRBV4-1|TRBD2
CASSQGTSGLGWEQFF
>TRBV19|NA
CASSIRGGNQPQHF
>TRBV30|TRBD1
CASALKPGQGAETEAFF
>TRBV18|NA
CASSSKDSNTGELFF
>TRBV13|TRBD1
CASSQGQGLGYTF
>TRBV5-1|TRBD2
CASSLVAGVSTDTQYF
>TRBV9|NA
CASSVFAVSGNTIYF
>TRBV5-1|NA
CASSWTDQETQYF
>TRBV11-2|NA
CASSSISGGTNEKLFF
>TRBV19|NA
CASSSGAAGTYEQYF
>TRBV9|NA
CASSQGALSTDTQYF
>TRBV19|NA
CASRSAGQTTGELFF
>TRBV6-5|TRBD1
CASSYEPDRGSTEAFF
>TRBV23-1|NA
CASSHPRVSSGANVLTF
>TRBV4-1|TRBD1
CASSLTTGPSGYGYTF
>TRBV9|TRBD1
CASSATPGQGGEQYF
>TRBV19|TRBD1
CASSRDRGMIEAFF
>TRBV6-5|TRBD2
CASGGEDTQYF
>TRBV13|NA
CASSLADSDEQYF
>TRBV5-6|NA
CASSFGTLGEAFF
>TRBV18|TRBD2
CASSPMGGDNEQFF
>TRBV11-3|NA
CASSLEAGEIYNEQFF
>TRBV14|NA
CASSQAGVSTDTQYF
>TRBV6-5|NA
CASRLLVAGDEQFF
>TRBV27|TRBD2
CASSYRSTSGGAQTQYF
>TRBV19|NA
CASSFRDKNTEAFF
>TRBV27|TRBD1
CASSLDRDYQPQHF
>TRBV18|NA
CASSPDRTEGYTF
>TRBV11-2|TRBD1
CASSIGNRGITGELFF
>TRBV9|TRBD1
CASSHGSGQYNEQFF
>TRBV9|TRBD1
CASSVGQGLHGYTF
>TRBV7-2|NA
CASSFQGNQPQHF
>TRBV6-2/TRBV6-3|TRBD1
CASSTARGQETQYF
>TRBV19|TRBD1
CASSSTGGTYQPQHF
>TRBV2|TRBD1
CASSEWTGDGYTF
>TRBV30|NA
CAWRGMTRSYTDTQYF
>TRBV3-1/TRBV3-2|TRBD2
CASSPPRGGSTDTQYF
>TRBV24-1|NA
CATSRHQLSTDTQYF
>TRBV5-5|TRBD2
CASTVRPSGGFSSYNEQFF
>TRBV5-1|NA
CASSSGQPRTYEQYF
>TRBV6-5|NA
CASRRDSEAFF
>TRBV9|TRBD2
CASSVSGGLDEQFF
>TRBV3-1/TRBV3-2|TRBD1
CASSPLDRVSGNTIYF